This entry concerns a single T cell receptor (beta chain). As yet, its antigen is unknown. Primers used in a second PCR of roughly 6 to 11 cycles were a sample-barcoded 5' primer and a J-beta primer mix. TCRdb redid the calling of the 5' RACE reads with MiXCR, one entry per CDR3 protein. The sample holds fewer than 800,000 distinct CDR3 sequences, about 30% seen once. In germline, CDR1 is MGHDK, CDR2 SYGVNS. V lost 5 bases and J lost 1, with 14 bases in between. This CDR3 is built from 15 residues. The entry originates in a study of blood T cells in healthy people across ages. General observations from the study: Diversity figures derived from one million T cells were judged to underestimate the true value.

The chain recombines TRBV25-1 with TRBJ1-2; D remains unclear. The receptor was derived from a woman older than 75 in good health. The sequenced sample consisted of blood. The CDR3: CASSPWAGYNYGYTF. The CDR3 DNA reads TGTGCCAGCAGTCCTTGGGCCGGCTATAACTATGGCTACACCTTC.